This T cell receptor (beta chain) was recorded in a study of identical twins. The germline gives CDR1 SGHRS, CDR2 YFSETQ. V lost 0 bases and J 11 bases, leaving 9 bases between the germline ends. This CDR3 contains 13 residues. TCRdb re-derived calls from the 5' RACE reads in MiXCR, one entry per CDR3 protein. This sample has approximately 240,000 distinct CDR3 sequences; 11% to 15% occur once, and the top ten carry approximately 8.8%. Everyone who donated was a healthy Caucasian. This clonotype was observed at least ten times. Its antigen is unknown. General study findings and limits: Cross-sectional statistics, not tracking of the same donors, supported the conclusions. Potential partial confounding of zero-insertion analyses by invariant MAIT and iNKT cells was noted. Models, which agreed with sharing between unrelated individuals, nonetheless underestimated the out-of-frame TCR alpha sharing seen in monozygotic twins.

This clonotype was obtained from a young woman in good health. The chain has TRBV5-1 and TRBJ1-6; D ambiguous. Material for sequencing was memory (CD45RO+) T cells sorted from blood. The CDR3 reads CASSLDGRTPLHF. CDR3 DNA: TGCGCCAGCAGCTTGGACGGACGAACACCCCTCCACTTT.